Presented here are 21 T cell receptor beta chains from one specimen sequenced in a study of control samples from healthy donors and cancer patients. Using immunoSEQ multiplex PCR, the repertoire was profiled, and TCRdb retains in-frame clones only, with some absent. This table has tens of thousands of clones, roughly 86% appearing once. The sequencing input was blood. The receptors were sampled from a man aged 50 or older in good health.

V usage is TRBV5-5 and J usage is TRBJ2-5; 7 positions agree with TRBD1. Per the germline V gene, CDR1 is SGHKS and CDR2 is YYEKEE (reference sequence). V lost 6 bases and J lost 2; bases outside the gene matches: 4. The CDR3 is made up of 13 amino acids. The DNA for the CDR3 is TGTGCCAGCACAGACAGGGATCAAGAGACCCAGTACTTC. Its protein is CASTDRDQETQYF.

The V and J genes are TRBV29-1 and TRBJ1-3; 7 bases match TRBD1. J gave up 4 bases and V 5 bases, and 20 bases lay outside the gene matches. The CDR3 is 18 residues long. CDR1 and CDR2 from the germline V gene are SQVTM and ANQGSEA. The CDR3 protein is CSVPGTEEATGSGNTIYF. The CDR3 nucleotides read TGCAGCGTTCCCGGGACAGAAGAGGCAACGGGGTCAGGAAACACCATATATTTT.

The chain's CDR3 is CASSVMGTANEKLFF. The DNA for the CDR3 is TGTGCCAGCAGCGTAATGGGGACAGCTAATGAAAAACTGTTTTTT. The rearrangement links TRBV9 to TRBJ1-4; TRBD1 matches 7 bases. Germline values: CDR1 SGDLS, CDR2 YYNGEE. CDR3 length: 15 amino acids. The V and J ends lost 1 base and 3 bases, in that order; junction bases with no gene match: 3. The whole variable domain, remainder taken from reference TRBV9 and TRBJ1-4, is DSGVTQTPKHLITATGQRVTLRCSPRSGDLSVYWYQQSLDQGLQFLIQYYNGEERAKGNILERFSAQQFPDLHSELNLSSLELGDSALYFCASSVMGTANEKLFFGSGTQLSVL.

This chain links TRBV4-1 with TRBJ1-3, with D uncertain. The CDR3 has 17 amino acids. CDR1 and CDR2 (germline): MGHRA, YSYEKL. V lost 0 bases, J lost 6 bases, and 18 bases lay in between. CDR3 amino acids: CASSQDPGGSGPNTIYF. The CDR3 region has the DNA TGCGCCAGCAGCCAAGATCCCGGAGGGTCAGGCCCAAACACCATATATTTT.

This rearrangement joins TRBV30 to TRBJ1-2, with D unresolved. The CDR3 runs to 13 residues. Trimming removed 7 bases at V and 7 bases at J, with 19 bases between. Germline lookup yields CDR1 GTSNPN and CDR2 SVGIG (reference sequence). The CDR3 sequence: CALEPPGAAGYTF. CDR3 nucleotides: TGTGCCTTGGAGCCCCCAGGAGCGGCTGGCTACACCTTC.

J is TRBJ1-1 and V is TRBV2; a weak D match, TRBD1 (5 bases). Germline V lookup: CDR1 SNHLY, CDR2 FYNNEI. V was shortened by 6 bases and J by 3 bases, with 14 bases between the two germline ends. This CDR3 is built from 14 residues. CDR3 loop: CASRKGRIDTEAFF. CDR3 coding DNA: TGTGCCAGCAGAAAGGGACGGATCGACACTGAAGCTTTCTTT.

The CDR3 DNA is TGTGCCAGCAGCTTGGCCAGTTCGAGAGAAGCTTTCTTT. Translating gives CASSLASSREAFF. The chain joins TRBV5-4 to TRBJ1-1, with D uncertain. CDR1 and CDR2 (germline): SGHNT, YYREEE (reference sequence). With 0 bases removed from V and 8 bases from J, the gap between germline ends came to 11 bases. This CDR3 spans 13 amino acids.

To note about this clone: This same CDR3 is encoded by further DNA sequences in the sample. CDR3 sequence reads: CASSSGLAGGSNTGELFF. In DNA form, the CDR3 reads TGTGCCAGCAGCTCGGGACTAGCGGGGGGGTCGAACACCGGGGAGCTGTTTTTT. V usage is TRBV5-6 and J usage is TRBJ2-2; 16 nucleotides line up with TRBD2. The CDR3 contains 18 residues. Germline CDR1 SGHDT, CDR2 YYEEEE. V gave up 3 bases and J gave up 0 bases; unmatched junction bases: 2. Filled out from reference TRBV5-6 and TRBJ2-2, the complete variable domain reads DAGVTQSPTHLIKTRGQQVTLRCSPKSGHDTVSWYQQALGQGPQFIFQYYEEEERQRGNFPDRFSGHQFPNYSSELNVNALLLGDSALYLCASSSGLAGGSNTGELFFGEGSRLTVL.

V is TRBV10-3 and J is TRBJ1-5, with D unresolved. Per germline, CDR1 ENHRY and CDR2 SYGVKD. V dropped 5 bases and J dropped 7 bases, with 12 bases sitting between them. The CDR3 is 13 residues long. The CDR3 DNA is TGTGCCATCAGTCGACTGGAGGAGCAGCCCCAGCATTTT. It translates to CAISRLEEQPQHF.

This CDR3 reads CATSDPLDRQETQYF. The CDR3 nucleotides are TGTGCCACCAGTGACCCCCTTGACAGACAAGAGACCCAGTACTTC. The gene calls are TRBV24-1 and TRBJ2-5; D may be TRBD1 (5 bases). The ends were cut back, 4 bases at V and 2 bases at J, with 13 bases in the middle. There are 15 residues in the CDR3. Per germline, CDR1 KGHDR and CDR2 SFDVKD.

Points on this clone: The sample holds other DNA sequences that translate to the same CDR3. This rearrangement joins TRBV5-1 to TRBJ1-4; a possible D gene is TRBD1 (5 bases). CDR3 length: 14 residues. Per germline, CDR1 SGHRS and CDR2 YFSETQ. V lost 2 bases and J 0 bases, leaving 5 bases between the germline ends. CDR3 DNA: TGCGCCAGCAGCTTAGGGGCAACTAATGAAAAACTGTTTTTT. This translates into CASSLGATNEKLFF.

Worth noting for this clone: A junction boundary mismatches the germline segment, possibly from a read error. The chain combines TRBV5-1 with TRBJ1-2, with TRBD1 matching over 7 bases. CDR3 size: 10 residues. Germline CDR1 reads SGHRS; CDR2 reads YFSETQ. The CDR3 protein is CASSLGQGRF. CDR3 coding DNA: TGCGCCAGCAGCTTGGGACAGGGACGATTC.

The rearrangement uses TRBV3-1 (or the pseudogene TRBV3-2) and TRBJ1-4; D unresolved. The CDR3 spans 13 residues. Trimming stripped 1 base from V and 4 bases from J, with 4 bases between. Germline assignment: CDR1 LGHDT and CDR2 YNNKEL (reference sequence). CDR3 sequence reads: CASSQGRNEKLFF. CDR3 nucleotides: TGTGCCAGCAGCCAAGGGCGTAATGAAAAACTGTTTTTT.

CDR3 sequence: CASSVSWATGEQYF. As DNA, the CDR3 is TGTGCCAGCAGTGTATCGTGGGCGACGGGGGAGCAGTACTTC. The chain couples TRBV2 to TRBJ2-7, with a possible D match to TRBD2 (5 bases). The CDR3 contains 14 residues. V gave up 4 bases and J gave up 7 bases, with 17 bases separating them. Per the germline V gene, CDR1 is SNHLY and CDR2 is FYNNEI.

The chain recombines TRBV19 with TRBJ1-5, with 10 nucleotides matching TRBD1. Germline-derived CDR1 and CDR2 are LNHDA and SQIVND (reference sequence). Losses at the gene ends were 6 bases for V and 4 bases for J; bases not matched to a gene: 0. This CDR3 has 13 amino acids. CDR3 nucleotides: TGTGCCAGTAGGGACAGGGGGAATCAGCCCCAGCATTTT. Translation: CASRDRGNQPQHF.

The V call is TRBV30, the J call TRBJ1-2; D unresolved. Germline values: CDR1 GTSNPN, CDR2 SVGIG (reference sequence). The V gene lost 5 bases and the J gene lost 4 bases, with 14 bases spanning the gap. The CDR3 is 13 amino acids. The CDR3 DNA reads TGTGCCTGGTTTAGACGGCTCACCTATGGCTACACCTTC. It translates to CAWFRRLTYGYTF.

This clone was counted only a few times. This chain's CDR3 is CASSPGGRNTIYF. CDR3 sequence (DNA): TGTGCCAGCAGCCCGGGGGGTAGAAACACCATATATTTT. The V and J genes are TRBV5-8 and TRBJ1-3; weak D call: TRBD1 (5 bases). V was shortened by 4 bases and J by 5 bases, with 10 bases between the two germline ends. The CDR3 spans 13 residues. CDR1 is SGHTS, CDR2 YDEGEE, per germline.

The J gene is TRBJ1-5, the V gene TRBV19; D call uncertain. This CDR3 spans 13 amino acids. CDR1 and CDR2 from the germline V gene are LNHDA and SQIVND (reference sequence). V dropped 3 bases and J dropped 4 bases, with 7 bases sitting between them. Here the CDR3 reads CASSIQLNQPQHF. The CDR3 bases are TGTGCCAGTAGTATCCAGCTAAATCAGCCCCAGCATTTT.

This clone was detected once. The chain recombines TRBV2 with TRBJ2-2; D remains unclear. This CDR3 is 14 amino acids long. Per germline, CDR1 SNHLY and CDR2 FYNNEI. Trimming took off 8 bases at V and 5 bases at J, with 15 bases between the two ends. CDR3 sequence reads: CASQAHRETGELFF. The DNA of the CDR3 is TGTGCCAGCCAGGCTCATCGAGAGACCGGGGAGCTGTTTTTT.

The chain joins TRBV11-3 to TRBJ1-2; possibly TRBD1 for D (6 bases). This CDR3 has 16 residues. V was cut by 6 bases and J by 0 bases, with 17 bases left in between. The germline CDR1 and CDR2 sequences are SGHNT and YENEEA. The CDR3 spells CASRRQVGMANYGYTF. In nucleotides, the CDR3 is TGTGCCAGCAGGAGACAGGTGGGGATGGCTAACTATGGCTACACCTTC. The whole variable domain, remainder taken from reference TRBV11-3 and TRBJ1-2, is EAGVVQSPRYKIIEKKQPVAFWCNPISGHNTLYWYLQNLGQGPELLIRYENEEAVDDSQLPKDRFSAERLKGVDSTLKIQPAELGDSAVYLCASRRQVGMANYGYTFGSGTRLTVV.

V and J are TRBV9 and TRBJ2-7; a possible D gene is TRBD1 (6 bases). The germline V gene has CDR1 SGDLS and CDR2 YYNGEE. The CDR3 contains 14 residues. Trimming pared 0 bases from V and 4 bases from J, leaving 11 bases between. CDR3 sequence reads: CASSVDTGFYEQYF. The CDR3 nucleotides read TGTGCCAGCAGCGTAGATACAGGGTTTTACGAGCAGTACTTC.